This passage covers 21 T cell receptor beta chains from one sample sequenced in a study of stem cell transplantation in POMP-related autoinflammatory disease. Only in-frame clones appear in the TCRdb table, and some are missing; sequencing was by immunoSEQ multiplex PCR. The repertoire holds some 69,000 clones, with approximately 90% as singletons. This sample comprised CD4+ T cells from PBMCs, obtained after stem cell transplantation. The source of these receptors is a human patient with POMP-related autoinflammation and immune dysregulation (PRAID). Some T cells may possibly be graft donor cells.

This chain links TRBV7-9 with TRBJ2-1; unclear D gene. Trimming took off 5 bases at V and 7 bases at J, with 9 bases between the two ends. Germline CDR1 reads SEHNR; CDR2 reads FQNEAQ (reference sequence). The CDR3 is 12 amino acids. CDR3 sequence reads: CASSPIANEQFF. As DNA, the CDR3 is TGTGCCAGCAGCCCCATCGCAAATGAGCAGTTCTTC.

The table lists this clone with a count of one. V and J are TRBV18 and TRBJ2-2, with unresolved D. Germline values: CDR1 KGHSH, CDR2 LQKENI. CDR3 length: 14 amino acids. Deletions cut 3 bases from V and 4 bases from J, with 9 bases between. CDR3 bases: TGTGCCAGCTCACCGCCATACCTCACCGGGGAGCTGTTTTTT. Its protein is CASSPPYLTGELFF.

The rearrangement joins TRBV5-1 to TRBJ2-7; 8 bases align to TRBD1. Unmatched junction bases numbered 16, after V lost 2 bases and J lost 3 bases. In germline, CDR1 is SGHRS, CDR2 YFSETQ. This CDR3 is 18 amino acids long. The CDR3 region has the DNA TGCGCCAGCAGCTTCCAGGGCCCCACCGGGACAGGATTCTACGAGCAGTACTTC. Its protein is CASSFQGPTGTGFYEQYF. The variable domain in full, completed from reference TRBV5-1 and TRBJ2-7, reads KAGVTQTPRYLIKTRGQQVTLSCSPISGHRSVSWYQQTPGQGLQFLFEYFSETQRNKGNFPGRFSGRQFSNSRSEMNVSTLELGDSALYLCASSFQGPTGTGFYEQYFGPGTRLTVT.

J is TRBJ1-2 and V is TRBV29-1, with D unclear. CDR1 is SQVTM, CDR2 ANQGSEA, per germline. CDR3 length: 12 residues. CDR3: CSTRVLVDGYTF. The DNA of the CDR3 is TGCAGTACTAGGGTTCTCGTTGATGGCTACACCTTC.

This clone appeared once. The chain links TRBV6-5 to TRBJ2-1; 7 bases are shared with TRBD2. Germline V gives CDR1 MNHEY, CDR2 SVGAGI. CDR3 length equals 15 residues. The junction had 6 bases not matched to a gene; V was cut back by 6 bases and J by 1 base. For the CDR3, the DNA is TGTGCCAGCAGCTCAGCGGGATGGTCCTACAATGAGCAGTTCTTC. Amino acids: CASSSAGWSYNEQFF.

The chain employs TRBV11-2 and TRBJ2-5; 10 nucleotides match TRBD1. After removal of 5 bases from V and 4 bases from J, the junction contained 1 base not matched to a gene. The V gene's germline CDR1 is SGHAT and CDR2 FQNNGV. This CDR3 contains 13 residues. The CDR3 protein is CASSRDRGETQYF. The CDR3 region has the DNA TGTGCCAGCAGCCGGGACAGGGGAGAGACCCAGTACTTC.

This chain links TRBV3-1 (or the pseudogene TRBV3-2) with TRBJ1-4; D is undetermined. Trimming left V 4 bases short and J 0 bases short, with 12 bases between. This CDR3 has 16 amino acids. Germline lookup yields CDR1 LGHDT and CDR2 YNNKEL (reference sequence). CDR3 DNA sequence: TGTGCCAGCAGCCCGAGGATTGCTGCAACTAATGAAAAACTGTTTTTT. It encodes CASSPRIAATNEKLFF.

CDR3 amino acids: CASSSGYQETQYF. CDR3 DNA sequence: TGTGCCAGCAGTAGCGGGTACCAAGAGACCCAGTACTTC. The chain combines TRBV7-9 with TRBJ2-5; 7 nucleotides agree with TRBD2. Germline-derived CDR1 and CDR2 are SEHNR and FQNEAQ (reference sequence). With 6 bases clipped from V and 0 bases from J, the junction kept 1 base outside the gene matches. The CDR3 extends over 13 amino acids.

V is TRBV29-1 and J is TRBJ1-6; 7 bases match TRBD1. Looked up from germline, CDR1 is SQVTM and CDR2 is ANQGSEA. This CDR3 is built from 13 residues. J gave up 8 bases and V 6 bases, and 7 bases lay outside the gene matches. CDR3 in amino acids: CSVRDREDSPLHF. The CDR3 DNA reads as TGCAGCGTCCGAGACAGGGAAGATTCACCCCTCCACTTT.

This chain joins TRBV5-1 and TRBJ1-4; D gene ambiguous. The V and J ends lost 4 bases and 0 bases respectively, with 10 bases between them. The CDR3 loop spans 15 amino acids. Germline CDR1 reads SGHRS; CDR2 reads YFSETQ. Here the CDR3 reads CASSPAAATNEKLFF. The CDR3 nucleotides are TGCGCCAGCAGCCCCGCCGCTGCAACTAATGAAAAACTGTTTTTT. The full variable domain, its missing parts supplied by reference TRBV5-1 and TRBJ1-4, is KAGVTQTPRYLIKTRGQQVTLSCSPISGHRSVSWYQQTPGQGLQFLFEYFSETQRNKGNFPGRFSGRQFSNSRSEMNVSTLELGDSALYLCASSPAAATNEKLFFGSGTQLSVL.

V gene TRBV6-5 combines with J gene TRBJ1-6; D not certain. The CDR3 spans 13 residues. Trimming left V 8 bases short and J 9 bases short, with 14 bases between. CDR1 and CDR2 from the germline V gene are MNHEY and SVGAGI. CDR3: CASGSAEGSPLHF. CDR3 DNA sequence: TGTGCCAGCGGTTCGGCAGAAGGTTCACCCCTCCACTTT.

The chain is built from TRBV18 and TRBJ2-4; D gene uncertain. Per the germline V gene, CDR1 is KGHSH and CDR2 is LQKENI. V lost 3 bases to trimming and J lost 0 bases, with 12 bases between them. The CDR3 sequence is 16 residues long. CDR3 in amino acids: CASSPSDGRAKNIQYF. CDR3 bases: TGTGCCAGCTCACCGTCAGATGGTCGAGCCAAAAACATTCAGTACTTC.

The rearrangement links TRBV28 to TRBJ1-2; weak D call: TRBD1 (6 bases). The V gene lost 1 base and the J gene lost 8 bases, with 17 bases spanning the gap. The CDR3 contains 15 residues. From germline, CDR1 is MDHEN and CDR2 SYDVKM. Here the CDR3 reads CASSLFGTPGGGYTF. CDR3 coding DNA: TGTGCCAGCAGTTTATTTGGGACACCGGGAGGCGGCTACACCTTC.

In its sample, this clone was seen once. V is TRBV4-1 and J is TRBJ2-3; D may be TRBD1 (6 bases). Germline CDR1 and CDR2: MGHRA and YSYEKL. The CDR3 is 18 amino acids. Trimming took 2 bases from V and 3 from J, leaving 21 bases between them. The CDR3 is CASSQLPNWGRLTDTQYF. CDR3 DNA sequence: TGCGCCAGCAGCCAATTGCCGAATTGGGGGCGACTTACAGATACGCAGTATTTT.

This clone has just a few counts. The chain couples TRBV2 to TRBJ1-5, with D uncertain. Trimming cost V 6 bases and J 1 base, with 10 bases left between them. Germline CDR1 reads SNHLY; CDR2 reads FYNNEI. The CDR3 has 14 residues. The CDR3 protein is CASRRTGSNQPQHF. The CDR3 bases are TGTGCCAGCAGAAGGACGGGGAGCAATCAGCCCCAGCATTTT.

The chain joins TRBV14 to TRBJ1-2; no clear D. CDR1 SGHDN and CDR2 FVKESK come from the germline V gene. V was shortened by 6 bases and J by 4 bases, with 9 bases between the two germline ends. CDR3 length: 12 residues. In DNA, the CDR3 is TGTGCCAGCAGTAACGCTCCCTATGGCTACACCTTC. Its translation: CASSNAPYGYTF.

In this sample, this clone turned up a few times. The V gene is TRBV27, the J gene TRBJ2-3; D remains ambiguous. V lost 0 bases, J lost 0 bases, and 13 bases lay in between. There are 17 residues in the CDR3. Looked up from germline, CDR1 is MNHEY and CDR2 is SMNVEV (reference sequence). The CDR3 protein is CASSLSAGRFSTDTQYF. The CDR3 DNA reads as TGTGCCAGCAGTTTATCGGCCGGGCGGTTTAGCACAGATACGCAGTATTTT.

In its sample, this clone was seen once. The V call is TRBV29-1, the J call TRBJ2-7; TRBD1 matches 10 bases. The CDR3 totals 14 residues. Germline-derived CDR1 and CDR2 are SQVTM and ANQGSEA. V was clipped by 5 bases and J by 3 bases; unmatched bases: 7. DNA for the CDR3: TGCAGCGTTTCCAGGACAGGGGGAAACTACGAGCAGTACTTC. It codes for CSVSRTGGNYEQYF.

The gene calls are TRBV6-5 and TRBJ2-5, with a possible D match to TRBD2 (6 bases). The CDR3 sequence is 15 residues long. Germline V gives CDR1 MNHEY, CDR2 SVGAGI. Trimming cost V 2 bases and J 5 bases, with 15 bases left between them. The DNA of the CDR3 is TGTGCCAGCAGTTACGGAGCAGGAGGGCCGGAGACCCAGTACTTC. This gives the protein CASSYGAGGPETQYF.

The CDR3 loop reads CASSGTTGANGYTF. The CDR3 DNA sequence: TGCGCCAGCAGTGGTACGACGGGGGCGAATGGCTACACCTTC. The V call is TRBV10-2, the J call TRBJ1-2, with D possibly matching TRBD1 (6 bases). Germline CDR1 reads WSHSY; CDR2 reads SAAADI. The V end was cut by 4 bases, the J end by 6 bases, with 15 bases between. The CDR3 sequence is 14 residues long.

The chain is built from TRBV21-1 and TRBJ1-4; TRBD1 is the table's D call, not checked against the DNA. TRBV21-1 is flagged as a pseudogene. The CDR3 contains 17 residues. DNA of the CDR3: TGTGCCAGCAGCAGAACAGATTCCCATGCAACTAATGAAAAACTGTTTTTT. It yields the protein CASSRTDSHATNEKLFF.